This T cell receptor beta chain was obtained from a study of Ad26.COV2.S vaccination and SARS-CoV-2 variants. Findings and caveats of the study: Measurements of TCR breadth and depth may have given underestimates of the total T cell responses. Spike-specific responses of CD8+ and CD4+ T cells were reported to display substantial breadth after vaccination.

CDR1 and CDR2 from the germline V gene are SEHNR and FQNEAQ (reference sequence). The CDR3 totals 13 residues. V was cut by 8 bases and J by 7 bases, with 12 bases left in between. This clone was counted only a few times. Its specificity is unknown. The table came from immunoSEQ multiplex PCR; TCRdb's copy has only in-frame clones and leaves some out. The profile shows just over 350,000 clones, 90% to 95% of them singletons. This receptor was taken from a human donor who had recovered from COVID-19. The chain is built from TRBV7-9 and TRBJ1-6; TRBD1 is a possible D gene (5 bases). The sample was peripheral blood, taken after recovery from COVID-19. CDR3 amino acids: CASGRGENSPLHF. The CDR3 DNA follows: TGTGCCAGCGGCCGGGGGGAGAATTCACCCCTCCACTTT.